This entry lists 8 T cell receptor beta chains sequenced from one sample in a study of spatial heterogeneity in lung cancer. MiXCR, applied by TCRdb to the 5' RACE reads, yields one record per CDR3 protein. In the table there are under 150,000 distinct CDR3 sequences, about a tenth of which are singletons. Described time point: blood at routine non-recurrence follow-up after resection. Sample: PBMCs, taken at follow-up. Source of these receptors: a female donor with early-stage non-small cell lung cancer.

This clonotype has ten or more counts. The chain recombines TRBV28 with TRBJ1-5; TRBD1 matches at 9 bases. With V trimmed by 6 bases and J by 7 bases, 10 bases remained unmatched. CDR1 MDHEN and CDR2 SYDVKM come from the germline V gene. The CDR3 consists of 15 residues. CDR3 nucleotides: TGTGCCAGCAGGCCGATGGACAGGGGTTGGCAGCCCCAGCATTTT. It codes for CASRPMDRGWQPQHF.

The CDR3 bases are TGTGCCAGCGCCAGGATGTTGTTGCGGGACATCTCTAGTACATATGGCTACACCTTC. Translation gives CASARMLLRDISSTYGYTF. This rearrangement joins TRBV6-5 to TRBJ1-2; possibly TRBD1 for D (6 bases). V was shortened by 8 bases and J by 5 bases, with 33 bases between the two germline ends. CDR1 and CDR2 (germline): MNHEY, SVGAGI. This CDR3 spans 19 amino acids.

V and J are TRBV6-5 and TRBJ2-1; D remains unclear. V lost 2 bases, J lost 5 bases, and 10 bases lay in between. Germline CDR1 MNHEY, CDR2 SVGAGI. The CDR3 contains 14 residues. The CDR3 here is CASSYRDTHNEQFF. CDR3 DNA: TGTGCCAGCAGTTACAGAGACACCCACAATGAGCAGTTCTTC.

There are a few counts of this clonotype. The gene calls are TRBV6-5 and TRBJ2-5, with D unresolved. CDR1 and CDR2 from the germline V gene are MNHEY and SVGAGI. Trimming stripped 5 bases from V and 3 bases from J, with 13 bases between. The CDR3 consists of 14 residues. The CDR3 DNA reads TGTGCCAGCAGTCGGAACCGACGCGAAGAGACCCAGTACTTC. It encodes CASSRNRREETQYF.

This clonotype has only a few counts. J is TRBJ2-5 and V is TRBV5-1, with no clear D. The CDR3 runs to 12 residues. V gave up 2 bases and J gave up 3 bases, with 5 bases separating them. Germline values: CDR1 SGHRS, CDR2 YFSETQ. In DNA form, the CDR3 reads TGCGCCAGCAGCTTTTCAGAAGAGACCCAGTACTTC. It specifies CASSFSEETQYF.

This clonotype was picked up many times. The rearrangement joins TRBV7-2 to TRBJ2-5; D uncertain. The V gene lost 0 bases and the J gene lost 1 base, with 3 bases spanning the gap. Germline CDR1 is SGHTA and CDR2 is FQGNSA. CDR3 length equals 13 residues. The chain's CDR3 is CASSLASQETQYF. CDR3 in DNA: TGTGCCAGCAGCTTAGCGTCCCAAGAGACCCAGTACTTC.

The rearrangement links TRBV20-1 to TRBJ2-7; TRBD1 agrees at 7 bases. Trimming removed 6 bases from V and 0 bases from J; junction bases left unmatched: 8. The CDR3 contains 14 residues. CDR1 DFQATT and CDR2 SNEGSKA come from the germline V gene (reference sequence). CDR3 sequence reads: CSASKTGSSYEQYV. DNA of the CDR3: TGCAGTGCAAGCAAGACAGGGAGCTCCTACGAGCAGTACGTC.

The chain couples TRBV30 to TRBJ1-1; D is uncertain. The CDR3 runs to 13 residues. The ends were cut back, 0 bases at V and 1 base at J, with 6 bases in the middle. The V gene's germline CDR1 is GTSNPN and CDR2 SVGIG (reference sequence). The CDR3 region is CAWSVARNTEAFF. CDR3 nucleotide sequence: TGTGCCTGGAGTGTAGCCAGGAACACTGAAGCTTTCTTT.